This T cell receptor (beta chain) was found in a study of T cells after posttransplantation cyclophosphamide. Comments on this clone: The antigen remains undetermined.

Study-level findings and limits: Skin or GI-infiltrating T cells shared few TRB sequences with blood. Later post-transplant blood repertoires were often dominated by donor CD8+ memory clones. Recipient CMV seropositivity and CMV reactivation strongly tracked TRB clonality.

Sequenced by immunoSEQ multiplex PCR; TCRdb stores in-frame clones only, minus some. The sample gives roughly 15,000 clones, approximately 80% of which show up once; under 3.5% is in the top ten. Trimming removed 5 bases at V and 4 bases at J, with 16 bases between. In germline, CDR1 is SGHNT, CDR2 YENEEA. The CDR3 loop spans 15 amino acids. Controls had myeloablative marrow grafts with methotrexate and calcineurin inhibitor, sampled at 1 year. The sequencing here drew on PBMCs, taken roughly 460 days after allogeneic stem cell transplant with calcineurin inhibitor and methotrexate. This chain joins TRBV11-3 and TRBJ2-3; TRBD1 might be the D (8 bases). The sequence derives from a male patient aged 25-45 years who received an allogeneic stem cell transplant from an unrelated donor, was CMV-positive, and had acute and chronic GVHD. The T cells may come from the graft donor. This CDR3 reads CASSQQGGFADTQYF. The CDR3 DNA reads as TGTGCCAGCAGCCAACAGGGGGGGTTCGCAGATACGCAGTATTTT.